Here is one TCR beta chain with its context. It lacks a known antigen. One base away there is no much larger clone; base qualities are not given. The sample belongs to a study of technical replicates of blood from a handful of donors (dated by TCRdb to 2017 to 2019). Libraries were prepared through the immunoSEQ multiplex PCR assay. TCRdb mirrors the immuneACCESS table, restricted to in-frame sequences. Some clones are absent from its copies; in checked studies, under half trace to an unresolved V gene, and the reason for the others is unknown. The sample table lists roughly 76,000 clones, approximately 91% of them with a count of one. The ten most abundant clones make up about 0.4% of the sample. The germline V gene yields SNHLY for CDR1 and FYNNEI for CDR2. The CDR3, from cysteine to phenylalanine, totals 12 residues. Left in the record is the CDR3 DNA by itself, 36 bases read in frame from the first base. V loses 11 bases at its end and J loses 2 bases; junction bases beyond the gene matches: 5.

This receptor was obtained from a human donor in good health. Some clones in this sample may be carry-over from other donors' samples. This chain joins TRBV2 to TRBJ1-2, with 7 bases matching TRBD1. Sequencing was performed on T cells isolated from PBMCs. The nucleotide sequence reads TGTGCCGGGCTGACAGGGAACTATGGCTACACCTTC. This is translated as CAGLTGNYGYTF.